These 2 T cell receptor beta chains share one sample of origin, sequenced in a study of regulatory T cells in long-lasting Graves disease (dated by TCRdb to about 2021). Libraries were constructed by multiplex PCR. These reads were obtained on an Illumina HiSeq 4000. To build TCR beta libraries, CDR3 regions were amplified by Arm-PCR using iRepertoire HTBI primers. TCRdb reprocessing: public reads trimmed at Q25 with fastp, clones called with MiXCR, in-frame beta chains kept. CDR3 protein sequences are deduplicated, and each keeps its most common genes and DNA. Here the sample has 300,000 to 350,000 distinct CDR3 sequences; around a fifth occur a single time. 29% of the sample is held by the ten biggest clonotypes. Per the publication, the time point label means: persistent/refractory GD, antithyroid drugs over 5 years with positive TRAb. For both TCR sequencing and RNA sequencing, RNA was extracted from PBMCs using TRIzol.

Sequencing used peripheral blood mononuclear cells (PBMCs), obtained when the disease was refractory, from a patient treated with antithyroid drugs. The receptor set was obtained from a female donor with Graves disease.

This clonotype was found many times. The V gene is TRBV9, the J gene TRBJ1-1; D is unresolved. CDR3 length: 13 residues. The V end was cut by 2 bases, the J end by 4 bases, with 9 bases between. Looked up from germline, CDR1 is SGDLS and CDR2 is YYNGEE. The CDR3 DNA reads as TGTGCCAGCAGCGTCGGCGCAGGCACTGAAGCTTTCTTT. Its translation: CASSVGAGTEAFF.

The rearrangement links TRBV20-1 to TRBJ2-7; D may match TRBD1 or TRBD2 (5 bases each). Trimming took 1 base from V and 2 from J, leaving 18 bases between them. The CDR3 runs 16 residues. Germline CDR1 DFQATT, CDR2 SNEGSKA (reference sequence). The CDR3 protein is CSARGLGGFGTYEQYF. The CDR3, as DNA: TGCAGTGCTAGAGGCCTTGGGGGATTCGGGACCTACGAGCAGTACTTC.